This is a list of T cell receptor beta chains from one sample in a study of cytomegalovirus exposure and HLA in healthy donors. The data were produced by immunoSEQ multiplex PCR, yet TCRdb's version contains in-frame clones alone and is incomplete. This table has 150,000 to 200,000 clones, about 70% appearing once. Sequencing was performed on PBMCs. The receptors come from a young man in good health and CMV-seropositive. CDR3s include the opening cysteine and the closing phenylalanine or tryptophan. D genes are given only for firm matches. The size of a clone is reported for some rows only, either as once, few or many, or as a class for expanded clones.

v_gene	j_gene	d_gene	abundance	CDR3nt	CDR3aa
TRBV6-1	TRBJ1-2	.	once	TGTGCCAGCAGTCATACAGGTGCCCCCTATGGCTACACCTTC	CASSHTGAPYGYTF
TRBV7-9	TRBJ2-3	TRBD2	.	TGTGCCAGCAGCTTAGTTTATGGAAGTAGCGGGAGTATAGATACGCAGTATTTT	CASSLVYGSSGSIDTQYF
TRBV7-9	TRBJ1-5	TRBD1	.	TGTGCCAGCAGCTTGGTCCAGGGGGATAATCAGCCCCAGCATTTT	CASSLVQGDNQPQHF
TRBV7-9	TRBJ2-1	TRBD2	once	TGTGCCAGCAGCTTACTAGCGGGAGGGCCCGACAATGAGCAGTTCTTC	CASSLLAGGPDNEQFF
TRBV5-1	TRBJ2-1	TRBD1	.	TGCGCCAGCAGCTTTGACAGGGCTTCAGACAATGAGCAGTTCTTC	CASSFDRASDNEQFF
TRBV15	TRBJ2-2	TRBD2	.	TGTGCCACCAGCAGAGTATCGGTGCGCGGGAGTTTTGACACCGGGGAGCTGTTTTTT	CATSRVSVRGSFDTGELFF
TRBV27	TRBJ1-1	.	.	TGTGCCAGCAGTAACAGATACACTGAAGCTTTCTTT	CASSNRYTEAFF
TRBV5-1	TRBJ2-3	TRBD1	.	TGCGCCAGCAGACAGCCGACAGGGGATCGCACAGATACGCAGTATTTT	CASRQPTGDRTDTQYF
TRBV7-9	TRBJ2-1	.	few	TGTGCCAGCAGCGACTTCGGGGAGCAGTTCTTC	CASSDFGEQFF
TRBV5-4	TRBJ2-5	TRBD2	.	TGTGCCAGCAGCGAGAGGACTAGCGGGAGCGGCCGGGAGACCCAGTACTTC	CASSERTSGSGRETQYF
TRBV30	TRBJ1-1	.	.	TGTGCCTGGAACCCCACAGTTCACACTGAAGCTTTCTTT	CAWNPTVHTEAFF
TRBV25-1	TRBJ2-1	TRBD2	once	TGTGCCAGCAGTGAACGGACTAGCGGGAGATCTGAGCAGTTCTTC	CASSERTSGRSEQFF
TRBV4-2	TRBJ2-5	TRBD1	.	TGTGCCAGCAGCCAAGATTCCGGGACAGAAGAGACCCAGTACTTC	CASSQDSGTEETQYF
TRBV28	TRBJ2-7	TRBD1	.	TGTGCCAGCACTCTTTCTCCTGGACAGGACTACGAGCAGTACTTC	CASTLSPGQDYEQYF
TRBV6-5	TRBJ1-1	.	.	TGTGCCAGCAGTAACAGGGACACTGAAGCTTTCTTT	CASSNRDTEAFF
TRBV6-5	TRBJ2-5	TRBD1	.	TGTGCCAGCAGTTACGCGTCAGGGGGCGGGGAGACCCAGTACTTC	CASSYASGGGETQYF
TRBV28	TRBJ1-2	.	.	TGTGCCAGCAGCTACCAACGCTATGGCTACACCTTC	CASSYQRYGYTF
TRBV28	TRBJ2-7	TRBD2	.	TGTGCCAGCAGGCGGGAGGGCCTGTCCTACGAGCAGTACTTC	CASRREGLSYEQYF
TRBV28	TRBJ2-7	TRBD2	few	TGTGCCAGCAGACTCCCGGGGGGAACGGGCTACGAGCAGTACTTC	CASRLPGGTGYEQYF
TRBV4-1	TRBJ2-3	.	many	TGCGCCAGCAGCCAAGGACAGGTTCCCACAGATACGCAGTATTTT	CASSQGQVPTDTQYF
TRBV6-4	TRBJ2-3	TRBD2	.	TGTGCCAGCAGACCCGGGACTAGCAGAACAGATACGCAGTATTTT	CASRPGTSRTDTQYF
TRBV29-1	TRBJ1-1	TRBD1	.	TGCAGCGTCCGGGACAGGGGGCACACTGAAGCTTTCTTT	CSVRDRGHTEAFF
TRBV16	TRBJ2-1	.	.	TGTGCCAGCAGCCCCATGACTAGTCGAGCTTACAATGAGCAGTTCTTC	CASSPMTSRAYNEQFF
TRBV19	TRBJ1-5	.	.	TGTGCCAGTAGTATAGCGGCAGGGAATAATCAGCCCCAGCATTTT	CASSIAAGNNQPQHF
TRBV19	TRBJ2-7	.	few	TGTGCCAGTACTCCCCAGGCCTCGACCGACGAGCAGTACTTC	CASTPQASTDEQYF
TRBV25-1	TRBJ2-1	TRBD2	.	TGTGCCAGCAGTTGGACTAGAACAGAGCAGTTCTTC	CASSWTRTEQFF
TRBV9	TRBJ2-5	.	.	TGTGCCAGCAGCGCCTTGGAGGGTCAGGGAGAGACCCAGTACTTC	CASSALEGQGETQYF
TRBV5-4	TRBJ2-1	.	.	TGTGCCAGCAGCACCCGGGATCGGGTGCAGTTCTTC	CASSTRDRVQFF
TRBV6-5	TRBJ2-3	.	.	TGTGCCAGCAGCGCTATTGGACTGACAACAGATACGCAGTATTTT	CASSAIGLTTDTQYF
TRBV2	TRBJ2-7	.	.	TGTGCCAGCAGTAGGGCGGGGAATGGGCACGAGCAGTACTTC	CASSRAGNGHEQYF
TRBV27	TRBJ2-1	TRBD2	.	TGTGCCAGCAGTTCTATTCGAAGCGGGAGAGATGAGCAGTTCTTC	CASSSIRSGRDEQFF
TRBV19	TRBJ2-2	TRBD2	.	TGTGCCAGTATGGGACCTAGCGGAGGCACCGGGGAGCTGTTTTTT	CASMGPSGGTGELFF
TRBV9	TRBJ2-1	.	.	TGTGCCAGCAGCTCTCCAAGGAAGGCGGACTCATTCAATGAGCAGTTCTTC	CASSSPRKADSFNEQFF
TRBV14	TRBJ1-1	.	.	TGTGCCAGCAGCCAATCGGATGGAGTCACTGAAGCTTTCTTT	CASSQSDGVTEAFF
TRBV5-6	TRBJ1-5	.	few	TGTGCCAGCAGCGTCGCGGGTACCAATCAGCCCCAGCATTTT	CASSVAGTNQPQHF
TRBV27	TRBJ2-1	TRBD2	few	TGTGCCAGCAGGAGGACTAGCGGGAGAAGAGAGGAGCAGTTCTTC	CASRRTSGRREEQFF
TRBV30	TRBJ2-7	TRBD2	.	TGTGCCACGGCCCGGGAGGAAAGCTCCTACGAGCAGTACTTC	CATAREESSYEQYF
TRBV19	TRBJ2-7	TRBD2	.	TGTGCCAGTGCCAGGGAGGGAGGGTCTAGCGAGCAGTACTTC	CASAREGGSSEQYF
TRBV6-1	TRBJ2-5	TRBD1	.	TGTGCCAGCAGTGAAGGACAGGGGCTACAAGAGACCCAGTACTTC	CASSEGQGLQETQYF
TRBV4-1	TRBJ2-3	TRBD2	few	TGCGCCAGCAGCCAGGGACTAGCGGGAGCGGATACGCAGTATTTT	CASSQGLAGADTQYF
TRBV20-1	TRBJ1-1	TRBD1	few	TGCAGTGCTAGCAGGGGGGCTGAAGCTTTCTTT	CSASRGAEAFF
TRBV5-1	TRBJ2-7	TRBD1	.	TGCGCCAGCAGCTTTCTCCGGGACAGGCCATTTGACGAGCAGTACTTC	CASSFLRDRPFDEQYF
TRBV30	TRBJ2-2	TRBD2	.	TGTGCCTGGGAGATGAGCGGGAGGGTCGGCGGGGAGCTGTTTTTT	CAWEMSGRVGGELFF
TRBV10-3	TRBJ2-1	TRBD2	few	TGTGCCATCACAGTGCTAGCGGAGTCCAATGAGCAGTTCTTC	CAITVLAESNEQFF
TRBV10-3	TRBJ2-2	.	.	TGTGCCATCAGTAACGAGGGAGCCACCGGGGAGCTGTTTTTT	CAISNEGATGELFF